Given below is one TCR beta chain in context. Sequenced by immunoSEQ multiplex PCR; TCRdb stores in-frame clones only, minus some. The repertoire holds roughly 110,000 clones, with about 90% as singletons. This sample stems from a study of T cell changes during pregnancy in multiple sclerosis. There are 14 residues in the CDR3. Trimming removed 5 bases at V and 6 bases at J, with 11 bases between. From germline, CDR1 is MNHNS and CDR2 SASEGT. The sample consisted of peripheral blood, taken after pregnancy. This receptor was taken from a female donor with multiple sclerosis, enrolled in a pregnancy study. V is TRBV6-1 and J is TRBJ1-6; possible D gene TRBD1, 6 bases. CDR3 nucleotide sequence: TGTGCCAGCAGTTTTGGACAGACTAATTCACCCCTCCACTTT. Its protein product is CASSFGQTNSPLHF.